These 5 T cell receptor beta chains were all obtained from the same sample, sequenced in a study of blood T cell repertoires in COVID-19. Using immunoSEQ multiplex PCR, the repertoire was profiled, and TCRdb retains in-frame clones only, with some absent. The sample yields roughly 300,000 clones, roughly nine tenths seen once. Material: peripheral blood. The receptors were sampled from a young man who had recovered from COVID-19.

This clone was observed a few times. This CDR3 is CASSQLTSTGELFF. The CDR3 DNA follows: TGTGCCAGCAGCCAACTCACTAGTACCGGGGAGCTGTTTTTT. The gene calls are TRBV3-1 (or the pseudogene TRBV3-2) and TRBJ2-2, with a tentative D call TRBD2 (5 bases). The V gene's germline CDR1 is LGHDT and CDR2 YNNKEL (reference sequence). This CDR3 region has 14 residues. Deletions cut 2 bases from V and 5 bases from J, with 9 bases between.

Remarks on this clone: Other DNA sequences in this sample translate to the same CDR3. The chain recombines TRBV19 with TRBJ2-7; the D gene is possibly TRBD1 (6 bases). The CDR3 extends over 12 amino acids. CDR1 and CDR2 (germline): LNHDA, SQIVND (reference sequence). V was shortened by 1 base and J by 6 bases, with 7 bases between the two germline ends. For the CDR3, the DNA is TGTGCCAGTAGTATAGGAGGGGGCGAGCAGTACTTC. This encodes CASSIGGGEQYF. The full variable domain, with the rest looked up from reference TRBV19 and TRBJ2-7, is DGGITQSPKYLFRKEGQNVTLSCEQNLNHDAMYWYRQDPGQGLRLIYYSQIVNDFQKGDIAEGYSVSREKKESFPLTVTSAQKNPTAFYLCASSIGGGEQYFGPGTRLTVT.

This chain uses TRBV9 with TRBJ2-5; the match to TRBD2 covers 8 bases. The CDR3 spans 14 residues. Unmatched junction bases numbered 4, after V lost 2 bases and J lost 4 bases. The V gene's germline CDR1 is SGDLS and CDR2 YYNGEE. DNA of the CDR3: TGTGCCAGCAGCGTCTCCCTAGCGGGAGAGACCCAGTACTTC. Protein sequence: CASSVSLAGETQYF.

The chain joins TRBV7-9 to TRBJ1-3, with 9 bases fitting TRBD1. Germline V gene sequence: CDR1 SEHNR, CDR2 FQNEAQ (reference sequence). The CDR3 has 18 residues. Trimming removed 7 bases from V and 0 bases from J; junction bases left unmatched: 13. Written as DNA, the CDR3 is TGTGCCAGCACTGGACCGGGACAGGGAAGATACTCTGGAAACACCATATATTTT. This codes for CASTGPGQGRYSGNTIYF.

The V and J genes are TRBV19 and TRBJ1-1; 7 bases match TRBD1. The V gene's germline CDR1 is LNHDA and CDR2 SQIVND (reference sequence). After removal of 6 bases from V and 7 bases from J, the junction contained 5 bases not matched to a gene. This CDR3 region has 12 residues. The CDR3 DNA sequence: TGTGCCAGTAGGGGACAGCCTAATGAAGCTTTCTTT. This gives the protein CASRGQPNEAFF. Drawing the rest from reference TRBV19 and TRBJ1-1, the complete variable domain is DGGITQSPKYLFRKEGQNVTLSCEQNLNHDAMYWYRQDPGQGLRLIYYSQIVNDFQKGDIAEGYSVSREKKESFPLTVTSAQKNPTAFYLCASRGQPNEAFFGQGTRLTVV.